These 20 T cell receptor beta chains originate from one sample sequenced in a study of blood T cell repertoires in COVID-19. TCRdb's table, derived via immunoSEQ multiplex PCR, lists solely in-frame clones and lacks some. This sample has just over 650,000 clones, with approximately 90% found just once. The specimen sequenced was peripheral blood. The receptors originated from a young woman with acute or convalescent COVID-19.

This sequence joins TRBV21-1 and TRBJ2-3; TRBD2, the table's D call, was not compared with the DNA. TRBV21-1 is classified as a pseudogene. This CDR3 is 16 amino acids long. The CDR3 sequence: CASTSLAGPSTDTQYF. The CDR3 bases are TGTGCCAGCACCTCATTGGCGGGGCCGAGCACAGATACGCAGTATTTT.

With regard to this clone: One end of the junction fails to match germline, which may point to a read error. V usage is TRBV6-5 and J usage is TRBJ2-7; 8 bases align to TRBD1. This CDR3 contains 15 residues. CDR1 is MNHEY and CDR2 is SVGAGI in the germline V gene. The CDR3 region has the DNA TGTGCCAGCAGCTTGACAGGGGCGAGGTCCTCCGAGCAGTACTTC. As protein: CASSLTGARSSEQYF.

The chain combines TRBV6-2 or TRBV6-3 with TRBJ1-1; no firm D call. Trimming removed 0 bases at V and 2 bases at J, with 7 bases between. Germline lookup yields CDR1 MNHEY and CDR2 SVGEGT. The CDR3 sequence is 14 residues long. The CDR3 DNA follows: TGTGCCAGCAGTTACTCCACAGCAAACACTGAAGCTTTCTTT. Amino acid sequence: CASSYSTANTEAFF.

The gene calls are TRBV5-6 and TRBJ2-1; 9 bases line up with TRBD2. The CDR3 is 15 residues long. Unmatched junction bases numbered 8, after V lost 3 bases and J lost 7 bases. The germline V gene has CDR1 SGHDT and CDR2 YYEEEE. The CDR3 is CASSSPGLAENEQFF. As DNA, the CDR3 is TGTGCCAGCAGCTCCCCGGGACTAGCCGAGAATGAGCAGTTCTTC.

V gene TRBV5-1 combines with J gene TRBJ2-6; TRBD1 matches 8 bases. The CDR3 loop spans 17 amino acids. V gave up 6 bases and J gave up 4 bases; unmatched junction bases: 12. Germline CDR1 SGHRS, CDR2 YFSETQ. DNA of the CDR3: TGCGCCAGCACCGAACCCGCAGGGGGCTCCGGGGCCAACGTCCTGACTTTC. Its protein is CASTEPAGGSGANVLTF. Filled out from reference TRBV5-1 and TRBJ2-6, the complete variable domain reads KAGVTQTPRYLIKTRGQQVTLSCSPISGHRSVSWYQQTPGQGLQFLFEYFSETQRNKGNFPGRFSGRQFSNSRSEMNVSTLELGDSALYLCASTEPAGGSGANVLTFGAGSRLTVL.

This clone was seen just once. The CDR3 bases are TGCAGCGGGCGACAGGCAAGGATTGGGAACACTGAAGCTTTCTTT. It codes for CSGRQARIGNTEAFF. The chain carries TRBV29-1 and TRBJ1-1; a weak D match, TRBD1 (6 bases). Per the germline V gene, CDR1 is SQVTM and CDR2 is ANQGSEA. Deletions cut 7 bases from V and 1 base from J, with 19 bases between. This CDR3 region has 15 residues. The whole variable domain, remainder taken from reference TRBV29-1 and TRBJ1-1, is SAVISQKPSRDICQRGTSLTIQCQVDSQVTMMFWYRQQPGQSLTLIATANQGSEATYESGFVIDKFPISRPNLTFSTLTVSNMSPEDSSIYLCSGRQARIGNTEAFFGQGTRLTVV.

Here the CDR3 reads CASSSPGQGVMSTEAFF. DNA of the CDR3: TGTGCCAGCAGTTCTCCGGGACAGGGGGTTATGAGCACTGAAGCTTTCTTT. The chain is built from TRBV6-2 or TRBV6-3 and TRBJ1-1, with 11 positions matching TRBD1. Germline V lookup: CDR1 MNHEY, CDR2 SVGEGT. The CDR3 runs to 17 residues. The V segment lost 4 bases and the J segment 4 bases; nucleotides outside the gene matches: 11.

This chain uses TRBV4-3 with TRBJ1-6, with 7 bases that match TRBD1. In germline, CDR1 is LGHNA, CDR2 YSLEER. The CDR3 is 19 amino acids. J gave up 9 bases and V 0 bases, and 17 bases lay outside the gene matches. CDR3 sequence (DNA): TGCGCCAGCAGCCAAGAGGCCCTCGAACAGACAGGGACCGGTTCACCCCTCCACTTT. Amino acids: CASSQEALEQTGTGSPLHF.

CDR3 loop: CASSVGPTSGGLNVLTF. CDR3 DNA sequence: TGTGCCAGCAGCGTAGGACCGACTAGCGGGGGTCTTAACGTCCTGACTTTC. The chain employs TRBV9 and TRBJ2-6, with 12 bases lining up with TRBD2. J lost 10 bases, V lost 0 bases, and 8 bases had no gene match. Looked up from germline, CDR1 is SGDLS and CDR2 is YYNGEE. CDR3 size: 17 residues. The variable domain in full, completed from reference TRBV9 and TRBJ2-6, reads DSGVTQTPKHLITATGQRVTLRCSPRSGDLSVYWYQQSLDQGLQFLIQYYNGEERAKGNILERFSAQQFPDLHSELNLSSLELGDSALYFCASSVGPTSGGLNVLTFGAGSRLTVL.

The CDR3 protein is CASLGVLGQPQHF. The CDR3, as DNA: TGTGCCAGCCTCGGGGTTTTGGGTCAGCCCCAGCATTTT. V and J are TRBV2 and TRBJ1-5; D uncertain. Germline V gives CDR1 SNHLY, CDR2 FYNNEI. V lost 8 bases, J lost 6 bases, and 14 bases lay in between. The CDR3 runs to 13 residues.

The chain recombines TRBV24-1 with TRBJ2-6; D uncertain. CDR3 length: 14 amino acids. Germline CDR1 is KGHDR and CDR2 is SFDVKD. Trimming removed 5 bases from V and 0 bases from J, with 4 bases in between. As DNA, the CDR3 is TGTGCCACCAGTGGGAGCTCTGGGGCCAACGTCCTGACTTTC. This sequence encodes CATSGSSGANVLTF.

The chain is built from TRBV28 and TRBJ2-2, with D tentatively TRBD1 (6 bases). The CDR3 is made up of 15 amino acids. Germline V CDR1 and CDR2: MDHEN, SYDVKM. V was cut by 5 bases and J by 11 bases, with 21 bases left in between. The CDR3 spells CASSEPQGFFPELFF. DNA for the CDR3: TGTGCCAGCAGTGAACCCCAGGGGTTCTTCCCCGAGCTGTTTTTT.

This clone was recorded once. The gene calls are TRBV7-2 and TRBJ1-2, with a tentative D call TRBD1 (5 bases). CDR1 is SGHTA, CDR2 FQGNSA, per germline. The CDR3 covers 14 residues. V was pared by 1 base and J by 4 bases, with 10 bases between. The CDR3 DNA follows: TGTGCCAGCAGCTTAGAGGGCAGGGCCTATGGCTACACCTTC. Its translation: CASSLEGRAYGYTF.

The genes are TRBV5-5 and TRBJ2-7, with a tentative D call TRBD1 (5 bases). This CDR3 contains 14 residues. V was trimmed by 3 bases and J by 3 bases, leaving 13 bases between them. Germline CDR1 is SGHKS and CDR2 is YYEKEE (reference sequence). This CDR3 reads CASSSGVDSYEQYF. For the CDR3, the DNA is TGTGCCAGCAGCTCTGGGGTCGACAGCTACGAGCAGTACTTC.

This clone has only one observation. This chain links TRBV14 with TRBJ2-1, with 7 bases fitting TRBD2. This CDR3 region has 18 residues. The junction had 13 bases not matched to a gene; V was cut back by 1 base and J by 4 bases. Germline loops: CDR1 SGHDN, CDR2 FVKESK. The CDR3 nucleotides read TGTGCCAGCAGCCAAGCGGGGGGACGCGCAGGGTATTACAATGAGCAGTTCTTC. Protein: CASSQAGGRAGYYNEQFF.

V usage is TRBV13 and J usage is TRBJ2-1; TRBD1 agrees at 9 bases. The CDR3 is 16 amino acids. Germline CDR1 is PRHDT and CDR2 is FYEKMQ (reference sequence). V was pared by 5 bases and J by 6 bases, with 11 bases of the junction left unmatched. The DNA for the CDR3 is TGTGCCAGCAGCACTAGGGACAGGGAAATCCTCAATGAGCAGTTCTTC. It yields the protein CASSTRDREILNEQFF.

The chain joins TRBV5-5 to TRBJ2-2; the D is unclear. The CDR3 length is 13 residues. Trimming left V 4 bases short and J 0 bases short, with 4 bases between. CDR1 is SGHKS and CDR2 is YYEKEE in the germline V gene (reference sequence). The CDR3 region is CASSPPNTGELFF. In nucleotides, the CDR3 is TGTGCCAGCAGCCCTCCGAACACCGGGGAGCTGTTTTTT.

This chain joins TRBV4-1 and TRBJ2-1; 12 nucleotides align to TRBD1. CDR1 and CDR2 (germline): MGHRA, YSYEKL. This CDR3 comprises 17 residues. V trimming: 4 bases; J trimming: 7 bases; junction bases outside the gene matches: 11. CDR3 region: CASSRRGDRGRQNEQFF. The CDR3 nucleotides are TGCGCCAGCAGCCGCCGAGGGGACAGGGGGCGGCAGAATGAGCAGTTCTTC.

The CDR3 sequence: CASSLVSGDGTDTQYF. CDR3 coding DNA: TGTGCCAGCAGCTTAGTAAGCGGGGACGGCACAGATACGCAGTATTTT. V and J are TRBV7-3 and TRBJ2-3, with TRBD2 matching over 7 bases. The germline V gene has CDR1 SGHTA and CDR2 FQGTGA. The CDR3 extends over 16 amino acids. The junction had 6 bases not matched to a gene; V was cut back by 2 bases and J by 1 base.

The chain employs TRBV18 and TRBJ2-7; 10 bases match TRBD2. The CDR3 consists of 16 residues. CDR1 is KGHSH and CDR2 is LQKENI in the germline V gene. Trimming at V came to 3 bases and at J to 2 bases, leaving 7 bases not matched to a gene. The CDR3 nucleotides are TGTGCCAGCTCACCTCGGGGGAGCGGGGGGGCCTACGAGCAGTACTTC. Translation gives CASSPRGSGGAYEQYF. Drawing the rest from reference TRBV18 and TRBJ2-7, the complete variable domain is NAGVMQNPRHLVRRRGQEARLRCSPMKGHSHVYWYRQLPEEGLKFMVYLQKENIIDESGMPKERFSAEFPKEGPSILRIQQVVRGDSAAYFCASSPRGSGGAYEQYFGPGTRLTVT.